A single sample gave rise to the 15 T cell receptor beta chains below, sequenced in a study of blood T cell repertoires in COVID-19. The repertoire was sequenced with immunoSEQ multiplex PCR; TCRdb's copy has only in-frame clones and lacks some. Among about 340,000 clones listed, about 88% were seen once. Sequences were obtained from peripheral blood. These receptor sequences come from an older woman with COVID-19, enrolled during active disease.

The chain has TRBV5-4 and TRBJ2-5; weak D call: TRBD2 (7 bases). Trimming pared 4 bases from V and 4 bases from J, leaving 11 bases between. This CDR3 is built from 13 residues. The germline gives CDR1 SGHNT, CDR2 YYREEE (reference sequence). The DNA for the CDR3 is TGTGCCAGCAGCATTCGGGGGGCAGAGACCCAGTACTTC. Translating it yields CASSIRGAETQYF.

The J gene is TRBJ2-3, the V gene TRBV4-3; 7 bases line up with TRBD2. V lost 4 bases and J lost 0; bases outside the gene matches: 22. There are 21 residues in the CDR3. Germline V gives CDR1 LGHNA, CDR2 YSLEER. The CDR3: CASSRTPIGLAVAHSTDTQYF. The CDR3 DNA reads TGCGCCAGCAGCCGCACCCCGATAGGGCTAGCGGTCGCCCATAGCACAGATACGCAGTATTTT.

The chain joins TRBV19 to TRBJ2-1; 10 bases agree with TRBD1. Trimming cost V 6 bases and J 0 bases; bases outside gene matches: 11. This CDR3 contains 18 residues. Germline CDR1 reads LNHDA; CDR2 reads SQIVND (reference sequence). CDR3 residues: CASSWTGGTISSYNEQFF. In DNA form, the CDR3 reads TGTGCCAGTAGCTGGACAGGGGGGACGATAAGCTCCTACAATGAGCAGTTCTTC. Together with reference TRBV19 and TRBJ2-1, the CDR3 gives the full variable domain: DGGITQSPKYLFRKEGQNVTLSCEQNLNHDAMYWYRQDPGQGLRLIYYSQIVNDFQKGDIAEGYSVSREKKESFPLTVTSAQKNPTAFYLCASSWTGGTISSYNEQFFGPGTRLTVL.

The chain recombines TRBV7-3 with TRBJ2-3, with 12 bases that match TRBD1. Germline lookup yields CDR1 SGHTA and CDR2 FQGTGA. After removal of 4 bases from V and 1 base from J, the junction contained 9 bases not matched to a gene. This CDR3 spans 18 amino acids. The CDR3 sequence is CASSYPGQGAGGTDTQYF. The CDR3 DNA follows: TGTGCCAGCAGCTACCCGGGACAGGGGGCTGGTGGCACAGATACGCAGTATTTT.

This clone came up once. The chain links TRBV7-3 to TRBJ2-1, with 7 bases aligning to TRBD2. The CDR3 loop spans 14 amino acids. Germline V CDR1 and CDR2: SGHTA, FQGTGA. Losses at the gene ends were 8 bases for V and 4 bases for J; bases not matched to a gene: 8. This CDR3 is CASGAGLAYNEQFF. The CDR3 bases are TGTGCCAGCGGAGCGGGACTCGCTTACAATGAGCAGTTCTTC.

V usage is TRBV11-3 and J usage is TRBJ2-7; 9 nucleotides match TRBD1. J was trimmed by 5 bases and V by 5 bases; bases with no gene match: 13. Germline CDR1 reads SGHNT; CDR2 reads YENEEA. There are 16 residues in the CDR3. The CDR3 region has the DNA TGTGCCAGCAGCGGATCCGCCGGGACAGGGCAAGACGAGCAGTACTTC. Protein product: CASSGSAGTGQDEQYF.

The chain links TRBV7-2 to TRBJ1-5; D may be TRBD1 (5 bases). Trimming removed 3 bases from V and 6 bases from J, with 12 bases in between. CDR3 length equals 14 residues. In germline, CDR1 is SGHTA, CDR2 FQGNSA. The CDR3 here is CASSFSRVGQPQHF. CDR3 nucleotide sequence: TGTGCCAGCAGCTTCTCCAGGGTCGGTCAGCCCCAGCATTTT.

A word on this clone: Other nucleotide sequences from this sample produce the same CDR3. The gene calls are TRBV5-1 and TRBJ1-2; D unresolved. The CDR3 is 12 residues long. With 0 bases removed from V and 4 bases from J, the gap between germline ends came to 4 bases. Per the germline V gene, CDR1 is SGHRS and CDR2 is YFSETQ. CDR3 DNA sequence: TGCGCCAGCAGCTTGGACTCCTATGGCTACACCTTC. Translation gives CASSLDSYGYTF.

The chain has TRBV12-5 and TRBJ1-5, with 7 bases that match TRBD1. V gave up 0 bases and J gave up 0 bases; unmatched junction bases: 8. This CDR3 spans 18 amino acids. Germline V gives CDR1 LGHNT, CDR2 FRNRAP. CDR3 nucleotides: TGTGCTAGTGGTTTGGTACCCGGGACAGTTTATAGCAATCAGCCCCAGCATTTT. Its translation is CASGLVPGTVYSNQPQHF.

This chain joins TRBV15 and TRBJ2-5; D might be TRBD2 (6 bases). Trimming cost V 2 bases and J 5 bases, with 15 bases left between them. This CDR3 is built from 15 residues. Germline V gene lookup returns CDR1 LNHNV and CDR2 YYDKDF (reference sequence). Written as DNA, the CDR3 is TGTGCCACCAGCAGACTCGACGGGGCGGGGGAGACCCAGTACTTC. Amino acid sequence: CATSRLDGAGETQYF.

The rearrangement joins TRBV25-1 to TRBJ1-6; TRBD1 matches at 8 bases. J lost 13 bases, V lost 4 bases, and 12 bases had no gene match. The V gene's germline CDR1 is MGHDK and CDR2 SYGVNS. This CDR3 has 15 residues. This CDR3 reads CASSAAGAGGGPLHF. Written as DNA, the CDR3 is TGTGCCAGCAGTGCAGCAGGGGCAGGGGGCGGGCCCCTCCACTTT.

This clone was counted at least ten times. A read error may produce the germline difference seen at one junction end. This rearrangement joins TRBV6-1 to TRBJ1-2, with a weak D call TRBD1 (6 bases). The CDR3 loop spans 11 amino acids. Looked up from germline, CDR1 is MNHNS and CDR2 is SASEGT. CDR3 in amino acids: CASSDVGTPSF. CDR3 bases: TGTGCCAGCAGTGACGTCGGGACACCATCCTTC.

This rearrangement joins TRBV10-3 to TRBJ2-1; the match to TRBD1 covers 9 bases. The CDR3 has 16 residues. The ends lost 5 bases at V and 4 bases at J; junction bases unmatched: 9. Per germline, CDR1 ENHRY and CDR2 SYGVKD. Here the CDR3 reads CAISRRDRDGYNEQFF. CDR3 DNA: TGTGCCATCAGTCGGCGGGACAGGGACGGTTACAATGAGCAGTTCTTC.

CDR3 sequence: CASSETQQGNGYTF. CDR3 sequence (DNA): TGTGCCAGCAGCGAGACCCAACAGGGTAATGGCTACACCTTC. The V call is TRBV9, the J call TRBJ1-2, with D possibly TRBD1 on 6 matching bases. This CDR3 contains 14 residues. Germline V CDR1 and CDR2: SGDLS, YYNGEE. V was shortened by 3 bases and J by 6 bases, with 15 bases between the two germline ends.

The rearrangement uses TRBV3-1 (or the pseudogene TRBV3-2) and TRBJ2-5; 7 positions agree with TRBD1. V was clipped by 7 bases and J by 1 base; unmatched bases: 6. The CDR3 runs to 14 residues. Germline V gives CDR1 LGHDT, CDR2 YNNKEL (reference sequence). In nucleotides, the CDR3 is TGTGCCAGCACCGAGGGGGCCTCCCAAGAGACCCAGTACTTC. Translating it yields CASTEGASQETQYF.